This T cell receptor beta chain was sequenced in a study of blood T cell repertoires in COVID-19. As for the study in general: Italy, Spain and the United States were the sources of the convalescent and acute COVID-19 samples. From T cells, B-cell-depleted T cells, or PBMCs came the material, which was cDNA or gDNA.

In Seattle, patients joined the study during active infection and were tracked longitudinally. Authors' data handling: Scientists estimated how many nucleated cells there were by amplifying reference gene primers. Sequencing used immunoSEQ multiplex PCR; TCRdb keeps in-frame clones, though not all of them. V, J and clone size reflect that table, while D and trimming were determined from the DNA. The table lists 200,000 or so clones, approximately 90% of them singletons, with less than 3.5% in the top ten. With 1 base removed from V and 8 bases from J, the gap between germline ends came to 6 bases. The CDR3 has 13 amino acids. Germline CDR1 reads LGHDT; CDR2 reads YNNKEL (reference sequence).

The sequenced material came from peripheral blood. The J gene is TRBJ1-6, the V gene TRBV3-1 (or the pseudogene TRBV3-2); possible D gene TRBD1, 6 bases. This clonotype was sampled from a man aged 30 to 39 with COVID-19, enrolled during active disease. CDR3 sequence reads: CASSQGTDSPLHF. The DNA of the CDR3 is TGTGCCAGCAGCCAAGGGACAGATTCACCCCTCCACTTT.